The 2 T cell receptor beta chains below were found in one sample sequenced in a study of shared clonotypes between healthy human individuals. The data were produced by immunoSEQ multiplex PCR, yet TCRdb's version contains in-frame clones alone and is incomplete. The sample gives under 2.5 million clones, around 92% of which show up once; approximately 0.39% is in the top ten. The sample taken for sequencing was naive CD4+ T cells from PBMCs. Sample subset: CD45RA+ positively selected. These TCRs come from a man between 18 and 35 years old in good health. Some clones in this sample may be carry-over from other donors' samples.

The chain couples TRBV29-1 to TRBJ2-3; TRBD2 agrees at 8 bases. The CDR3 spans 15 residues. V was clipped by 2 bases and J by 1 base; unmatched bases: 5. The germline gives CDR1 SQVTM, CDR2 ANQGSEA. The CDR3 sequence: CSVEPWREGTDTQYF. The CDR3 DNA reads TGCAGCGTTGAACCTTGGCGGGAGGGCACAGATACGCAGTATTTT.

This chain connects TRBV7-2 to TRBJ2-5, with TRBD2 matching over 13 bases. Germline CDR1 is SGHTA and CDR2 is FQGNSA. There are 16 residues in the CDR3. J gave up 5 bases and V 4 bases, and 7 bases lay outside the gene matches. The CDR3 coding sequence is TGTGCCAGCAGCTCCACTAGCGGGAGGGCCAGCGAGACCCAGTACTTC. Translated, it gives CASSSTSGRASETQYF.